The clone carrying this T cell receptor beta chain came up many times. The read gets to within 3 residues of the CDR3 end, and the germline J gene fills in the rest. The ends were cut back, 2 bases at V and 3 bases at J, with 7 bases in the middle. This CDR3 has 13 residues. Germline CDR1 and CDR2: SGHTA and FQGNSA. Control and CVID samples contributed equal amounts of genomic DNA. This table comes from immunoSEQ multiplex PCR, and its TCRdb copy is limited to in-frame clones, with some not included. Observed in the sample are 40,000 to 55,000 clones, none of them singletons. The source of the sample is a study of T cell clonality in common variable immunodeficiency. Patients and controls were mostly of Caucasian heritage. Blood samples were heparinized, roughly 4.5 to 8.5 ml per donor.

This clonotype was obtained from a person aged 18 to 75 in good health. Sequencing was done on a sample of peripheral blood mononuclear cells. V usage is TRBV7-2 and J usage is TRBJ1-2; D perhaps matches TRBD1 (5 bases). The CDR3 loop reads CASSLRGHYGYTF. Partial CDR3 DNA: TGTGCCAGCAGCTTAAGGGGTCACTATGGC.